Listed below are T cell receptor beta chains from one sample, sequenced in a study of OX40 agonist ivuxolimab in advanced cancers. The data were produced by immunoSEQ multiplex PCR, yet TCRdb's version contains in-frame clones alone and is incomplete. Among 100,000 to 150,000 clones listed, under 95% were seen once. Sample: CD4+ or CD8+ T cells sorted from blood, taken in a trial of the OX40 agonist ivuxolimab. The receptors derive from an adult with an advanced solid tumor such as melanoma, head and neck, liver or kidney cancer. Both conserved end residues are part of each CDR3. Fields, in order: J gene, V gene, clone size, D gene, CDR3 protein, CDR3 DNA. A D gene is named only where the DNA matches it firmly. Size is omitted from some rows. Given values are once, few, many or a class for expanded clones.

J gene: TRBJ1-1
V gene: TRBV11-2
clone size: -
D gene: -
CDR3 protein: CASSPNPGMNTEAFF
CDR3 DNA: TGTGCCAGCAGCCCCAACCCGGGCATGAACACTGAAGCTTTCTTT

J gene: TRBJ2-7
V gene: TRBV6-5
clone size: -
D gene: -
CDR3 protein: CASSYQLFYEQYF
CDR3 DNA: TGTGCCAGCAGTTACCAACTTTTCTACGAGCAGTACTTC

J gene: TRBJ1-5
V gene: TRBV6-1
clone size: -
D gene: -
CDR3 protein: CASSTVGGRQPQHF
CDR3 DNA: TGTGCCAGCAGTACGGTGGGGGGCCGGCAGCCCCAGCATTTT

J gene: TRBJ1-2
V gene: TRBV4-3
clone size: -
D gene: -
CDR3 protein: CASSQDLLAGPNYGYTF
CDR3 DNA: TGCGCCAGCAGCCAAGATCTTTTGGCAGGGCCTAACTATGGCTACACCTTC

J gene: TRBJ1-2
V gene: TRBV6-1
clone size: -
D gene: -
CDR3 protein: CASSGVYYGYTF
CDR3 DNA: TGTGCCAGCTCAGGGGTCTACTATGGCTACACCTTC

J gene: TRBJ1-1
V gene: TRBV5-1
clone size: -
D gene: -
CDR3 protein: CASSLWGLSLDTEAFF
CDR3 DNA: TGCGCCAGCAGCTTGTGGGGGCTCTCCTTGGACACTGAAGCTTTCTTT

J gene: TRBJ1-1
V gene: TRBV7-3
clone size: -
D gene: -
CDR3 protein: CASSLSANTEAFF
CDR3 DNA: TGTGCCAGCAGCTTGTCAGCGAACACTGAAGCTTTCTTT

J gene: TRBJ2-3
V gene: TRBV28
clone size: -
D gene: TRBD2
CDR3 protein: CASSRPLAGDVTDTQYF
CDR3 DNA: TGTGCCAGCAGTCGACCACTAGCGGGAGACGTGACAGATACGCAGTATTTT

J gene: TRBJ2-1
V gene: TRBV5-4
clone size: once
D gene: -
CDR3 protein: CASSLTQGNEQFF
CDR3 DNA: TGTGCCAGCAGCTTGACCCAAGGGAATGAGCAGTTCTTC

J gene: TRBJ1-5
V gene: TRBV19
clone size: -
D gene: -
CDR3 protein: CASRNELSNQPQHF
CDR3 DNA: TGTGCCAGTAGGAACGAGCTTAGCAATCAGCCCCAGCATTTT

J gene: TRBJ2-2
V gene: TRBV7-3
clone size: -
D gene: -
CDR3 protein: CASSPPGAADTGELFF
CDR3 DNA: TGTGCCAGCAGCCCCCCCGGAGCGGCGGACACCGGGGAGCTGTTTTTT

J gene: TRBJ1-1
V gene: TRBV18
clone size: -
D gene: -
CDR3 protein: CASSPSGSDTEAFF
CDR3 DNA: TGTGCCAGCTCACCTTCCGGGTCGGACACTGAAGCTTTCTTT

J gene: TRBJ1-2
V gene: TRBV2
clone size: -
D gene: TRBD1
CDR3 protein: CASRTGVGYTF
CDR3 DNA: TGTGCCAGCAGGACAGGGGTAGGCTACACCTTC

J gene: TRBJ1-1
V gene: TRBV18
clone size: few
D gene: -
CDR3 protein: CASSPVQGEAFF
CDR3 DNA: TGTGCCAGCTCACCAGTCCAGGGTGAAGCTTTCTTT

J gene: TRBJ1-2
V gene: TRBV28
clone size: -
D gene: -
CDR3 protein: CASSNLNYGYTF
CDR3 DNA: TGTGCCAGCAGTAACCTAAACTATGGCTACACCTTC

J gene: TRBJ1-5
V gene: TRBV7-2
clone size: -
D gene: TRBD1
CDR3 protein: CASSLRGTGPPSEPQHF
CDR3 DNA: TGTGCCAGCAGCTTAAGGGGGACAGGGCCCCCCAGTGAGCCCCAGCATTTT

J gene: TRBJ2-5
V gene: TRBV19
clone size: -
D gene: -
CDR3 protein: CASSIWAGEETQYF
CDR3 DNA: TGTGCCAGTAGTATATGGGCAGGGGAAGAGACCCAGTACTTC

J gene: TRBJ2-1
V gene: TRBV2
clone size: -
D gene: -
CDR3 protein: CASSDRDEQFF
CDR3 DNA: TGTGCCAGCAGTGACAGGGATGAGCAGTTCTTC

J gene: TRBJ1-5
V gene: TRBV5-1
clone size: -
D gene: -
CDR3 protein: CASSLGVSGEAQHF
CDR3 DNA: TGCGCCAGCAGCTTGGGAGTTTCGGGAGAGGCGCAGCATTTT

J gene: TRBJ2-2
V gene: TRBV11-1
clone size: -
D gene: -
CDR3 protein: CASSLDTGELFF
CDR3 DNA: TGTGCCAGCAGCTTGGACACCGGGGAGCTGTTTTTT

J gene: TRBJ1-1
V gene: TRBV6-5
clone size: -
D gene: -
CDR3 protein: CASSYSGPSMNTEAFF
CDR3 DNA: TGTGCCAGCAGTTACTCGGGACCGAGCATGAACACTGAAGCTTTCTTT

J gene: TRBJ2-7
V gene: TRBV27
clone size: -
D gene: TRBD1
CDR3 protein: CASRGQGLGEQYF
CDR3 DNA: TGTGCCAGCAGAGGACAGGGTCTGGGCGAGCAGTACTTC

J gene: TRBJ1-6
V gene: TRBV6-5
clone size: -
D gene: -
CDR3 protein: CASSPAANSPLHF
CDR3 DNA: TGTGCCAGCAGTCCCGCGGCAAATTCACCCCTCCACTTT

J gene: TRBJ2-5
V gene: TRBV7-9
clone size: -
D gene: -
CDR3 protein: CASSRGGQETQYF
CDR3 DNA: TGTGCCAGCAGCAGGGGTGGGCAAGAGACCCAGTACTTC

J gene: TRBJ1-6
V gene: TRBV11-2
clone size: -
D gene: -
CDR3 protein: CASSLEPLDYNSPLHF
CDR3 DNA: TGTGCCAGCAGCCTCGAGCCCCTGGATTATAATTCACCCCTCCACTTT

J gene: TRBJ2-7
V gene: TRBV7-2
clone size: -
D gene: TRBD1
CDR3 protein: CASSPGTGGASGEQYF
CDR3 DNA: TGTGCCAGCAGCCCAGGGACAGGGGGCGCTTCAGGGGAGCAGTACTTC

J gene: TRBJ1-5
V gene: TRBV6-5
clone size: -
D gene: -
CDR3 protein: CASKTTAPHQPQHF
CDR3 DNA: TGTGCCAGCAAGACGACGGCCCCCCATCAGCCCCAGCATTTT

J gene: TRBJ1-5
V gene: TRBV6-6
clone size: -
D gene: -
CDR3 protein: CASSYRVGDSNQPQHF
CDR3 DNA: TGTGCCAGCAGTTACAGGGTTGGGGATAGCAATCAGCCCCAGCATTTT

J gene: TRBJ1-2
V gene: TRBV2
clone size: -
D gene: -
CDR3 protein: CASRSQGEYGYTF
CDR3 DNA: TGTGCCAGCAGGAGCCAAGGGGAGTATGGCTACACCTTC

J gene: TRBJ2-7
V gene: TRBV4-3
clone size: -
D gene: -
CDR3 protein: CASSQVDRSYEQYF
CDR3 DNA: TGCGCCAGCAGCCAAGTTGATAGGTCCTACGAGCAGTACTTC

J gene: TRBJ1-4
V gene: TRBV4-3
clone size: -
D gene: -
CDR3 protein: CASSQEGTGNEKLFF
CDR3 DNA: TGCGCCAGCAGCCAAGAAGGAACAGGGAATGAAAAACTGTTTTTT

J gene: TRBJ2-1
V gene: TRBV4-3
clone size: -
D gene: -
CDR3 protein: CASSQDSGPNEQFF
CDR3 DNA: TGCGCCAGCAGCCAAGATTCGGGTCCAAATGAGCAGTTCTTC

J gene: TRBJ2-5
V gene: TRBV6-5
clone size: -
D gene: -
CDR3 protein: CASSFSVGETQYF
CDR3 DNA: TGTGCCAGCAGCTTTTCCGTCGGGGAGACCCAGTACTTC

J gene: TRBJ2-3
V gene: TRBV5-1
clone size: -
D gene: -
CDR3 protein: CASSWGGGGTDTQYF
CDR3 DNA: TGCGCCAGCAGCTGGGGCGGGGGCGGCACAGATACGCAGTATTTT